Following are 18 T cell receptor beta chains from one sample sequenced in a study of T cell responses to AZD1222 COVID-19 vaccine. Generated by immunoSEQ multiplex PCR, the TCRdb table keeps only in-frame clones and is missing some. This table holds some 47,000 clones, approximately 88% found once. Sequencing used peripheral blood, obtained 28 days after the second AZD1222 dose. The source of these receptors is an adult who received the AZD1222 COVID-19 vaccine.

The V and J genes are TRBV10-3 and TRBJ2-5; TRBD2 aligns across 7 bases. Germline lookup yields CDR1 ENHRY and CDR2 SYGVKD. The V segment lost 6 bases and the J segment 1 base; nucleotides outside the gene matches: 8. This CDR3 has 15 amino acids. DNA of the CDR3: TGTGCCATCAGGGGCCGTAGCGGGCCCCAAGAGACCCAGTACTTC. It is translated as CAIRGRSGPQETQYF.

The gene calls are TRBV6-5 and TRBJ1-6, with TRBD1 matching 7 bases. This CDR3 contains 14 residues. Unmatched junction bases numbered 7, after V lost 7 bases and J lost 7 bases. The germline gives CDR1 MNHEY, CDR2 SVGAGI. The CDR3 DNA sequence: TGTGCCAGCATAGGGACAGTTTTAAATTCACCCCTCCACTTT. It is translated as CASIGTVLNSPLHF.

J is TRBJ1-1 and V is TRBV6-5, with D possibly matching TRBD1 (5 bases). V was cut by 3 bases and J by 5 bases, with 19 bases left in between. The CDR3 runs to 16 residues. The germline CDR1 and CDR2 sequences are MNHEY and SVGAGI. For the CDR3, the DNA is TGTGCCAGCAGTTATTTGGGACTGGGAAGGGTTACTGAAGCTTTCTTT. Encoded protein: CASSYLGLGRVTEAFF.

CDR3 loop: CASSLAWGRNTEAFF. The CDR3 coding sequence is TGTGCCAGCAGCTTAGCATGGGGAAGGAACACTGAAGCTTTCTTT. This sequence joins TRBV11-1 and TRBJ1-1; D remains ambiguous. CDR1 SGHAT and CDR2 FQDESV come from the germline V gene (reference sequence). The V and J ends lost 0 bases and 1 base respectively, with 9 bases between them. This CDR3 spans 15 amino acids.

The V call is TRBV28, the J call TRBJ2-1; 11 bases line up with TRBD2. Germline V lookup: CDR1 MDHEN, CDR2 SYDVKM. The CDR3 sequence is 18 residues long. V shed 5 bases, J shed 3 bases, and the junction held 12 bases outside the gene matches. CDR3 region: CASSPSDGGLAGYNEQFF. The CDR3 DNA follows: TGTGCCAGCAGTCCCTCGGACGGCGGACTAGCGGGCTACAATGAGCAGTTCTTC. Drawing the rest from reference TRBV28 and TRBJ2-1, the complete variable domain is DVKVTQSSRYLVKRTGEKVFLECVQDMDHENMFWYRQDPGLGLRLIYFSYDVKMKEKGDIPEGYSVSREKKERFSLILESASTNQTSMYLCASSPSDGGLAGYNEQFFGPGTRLTVL.

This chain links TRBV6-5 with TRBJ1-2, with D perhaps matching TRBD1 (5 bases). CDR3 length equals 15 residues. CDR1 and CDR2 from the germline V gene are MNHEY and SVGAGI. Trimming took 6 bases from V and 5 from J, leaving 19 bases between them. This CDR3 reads CASSIKGSGHYGYTF. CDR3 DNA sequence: TGTGCCAGCAGCATAAAGGGGTCAGGGCATTATGGCTACACCTTC.

In DNA, the CDR3 is TGTGCCAGCATCTCATCCGGGACACCTTACGAGCAGTACTTC. Translation: CASISSGTPYEQYF. The chain couples TRBV28 to TRBJ2-7; D perhaps matches TRBD1 (6 bases). Per the germline V gene, CDR1 is MDHEN and CDR2 is SYDVKM. V was clipped by 7 bases and J by 4 bases, with 17 bases between them. The CDR3 covers 14 residues.

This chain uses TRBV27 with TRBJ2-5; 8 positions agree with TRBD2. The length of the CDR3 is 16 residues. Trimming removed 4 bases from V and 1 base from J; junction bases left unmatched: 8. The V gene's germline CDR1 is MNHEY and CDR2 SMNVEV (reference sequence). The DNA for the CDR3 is TGTGCCAGCAGTTCAGTAGGACTAGCCTTCCAAGAGACCCAGTACTTC. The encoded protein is CASSSVGLAFQETQYF.

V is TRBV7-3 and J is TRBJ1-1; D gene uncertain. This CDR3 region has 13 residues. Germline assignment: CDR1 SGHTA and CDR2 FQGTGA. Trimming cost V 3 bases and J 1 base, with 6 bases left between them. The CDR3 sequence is CASSFASNTEAFF. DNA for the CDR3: TGTGCCAGCAGCTTTGCATCGAACACTGAAGCTTTCTTT.

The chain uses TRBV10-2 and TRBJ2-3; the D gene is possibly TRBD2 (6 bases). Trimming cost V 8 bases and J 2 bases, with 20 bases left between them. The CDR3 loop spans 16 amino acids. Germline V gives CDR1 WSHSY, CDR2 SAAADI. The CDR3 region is CASGGRSGPSTDTQYF. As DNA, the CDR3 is TGCGCCAGCGGCGGCCGCAGCGGGCCCTCCACAGATACGCAGTATTTT.

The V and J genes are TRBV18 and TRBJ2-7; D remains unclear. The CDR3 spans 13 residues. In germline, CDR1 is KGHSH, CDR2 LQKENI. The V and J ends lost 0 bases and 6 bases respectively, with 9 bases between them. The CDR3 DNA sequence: TGTGCCAGCTCACCACCCAGTCGCAGCGAGCAGTACTTC. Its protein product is CASSPPSRSEQYF. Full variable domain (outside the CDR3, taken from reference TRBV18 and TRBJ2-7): NAGVMQNPRHLVRRRGQEARLRCSPMKGHSHVYWYRQLPEEGLKFMVYLQKENIIDESGMPKERFSAEFPKEGPSILRIQQVVRGDSAAYFCASSPPSRSEQYFGPGTRLTVT.

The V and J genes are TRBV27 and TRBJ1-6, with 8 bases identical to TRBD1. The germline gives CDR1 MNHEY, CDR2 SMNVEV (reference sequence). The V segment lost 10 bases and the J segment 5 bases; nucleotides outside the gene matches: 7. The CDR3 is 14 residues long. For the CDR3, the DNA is TGTGCCACCCGGTGGGACAGGAATAATTCACCCCTCCACTTT. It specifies CATRWDRNNSPLHF.

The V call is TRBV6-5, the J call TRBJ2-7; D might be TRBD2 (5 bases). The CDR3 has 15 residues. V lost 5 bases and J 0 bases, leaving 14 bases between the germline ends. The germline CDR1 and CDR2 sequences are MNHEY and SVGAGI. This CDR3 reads CASSQEAHYSYEQYF. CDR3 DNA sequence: TGTGCCAGCAGTCAGGAGGCCCACTACTCCTACGAGCAGTACTTC.

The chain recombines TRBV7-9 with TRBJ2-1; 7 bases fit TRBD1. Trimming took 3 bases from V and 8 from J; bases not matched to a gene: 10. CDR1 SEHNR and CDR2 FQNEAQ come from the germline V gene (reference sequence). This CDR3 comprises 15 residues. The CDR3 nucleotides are TGTGCCAGCAGCTTTCTGACGACAGGGTTCGATGAGCAGTTCTTC. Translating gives CASSFLTTGFDEQFF.

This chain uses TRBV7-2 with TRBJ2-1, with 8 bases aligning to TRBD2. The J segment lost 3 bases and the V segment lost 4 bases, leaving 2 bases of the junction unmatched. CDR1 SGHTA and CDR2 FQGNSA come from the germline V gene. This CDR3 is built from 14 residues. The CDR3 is CASSSGLDYNEQFF. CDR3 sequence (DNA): TGTGCCAGCAGCTCGGGACTAGACTACAATGAGCAGTTCTTC.

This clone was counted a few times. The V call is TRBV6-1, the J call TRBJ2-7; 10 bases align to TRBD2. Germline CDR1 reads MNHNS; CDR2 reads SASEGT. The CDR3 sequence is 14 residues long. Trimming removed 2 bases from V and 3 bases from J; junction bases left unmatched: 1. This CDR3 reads CASSETSGNYEQYF. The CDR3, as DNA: TGTGCCAGCAGTGAAACTAGCGGGAACTACGAGCAGTACTTC.

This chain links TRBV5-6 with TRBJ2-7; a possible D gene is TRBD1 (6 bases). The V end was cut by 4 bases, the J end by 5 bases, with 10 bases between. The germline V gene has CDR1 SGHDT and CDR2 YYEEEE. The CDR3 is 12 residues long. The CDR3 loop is CASSAGTNEQYF. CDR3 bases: TGTGCCAGCAGCGCCGGGACAAACGAGCAGTACTTC.

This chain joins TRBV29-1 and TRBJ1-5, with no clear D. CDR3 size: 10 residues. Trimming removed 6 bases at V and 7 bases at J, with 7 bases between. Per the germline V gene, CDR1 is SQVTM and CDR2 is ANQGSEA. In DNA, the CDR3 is TGCAGCGTCCCCGAACAGCCCCAGCATTTT. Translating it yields CSVPEQPQHF. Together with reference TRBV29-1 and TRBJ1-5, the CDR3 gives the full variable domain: SAVISQKPSRDICQRGTSLTIQCQVDSQVTMMFWYRQQPGQSLTLIATANQGSEATYESGFVIDKFPISRPNLTFSTLTVSNMSPEDSSIYLCSVPEQPQHFGDGTRLSIL.